This T cell receptor (beta chain) was observed in a study of blood T cell repertoires in COVID-19. About the research overall: Acute and convalescent COVID-19 samples came from the United States, Italy and Spain.

Profiled with immunoSEQ multiplex PCR; TCRdb holds only in-frame clones, not every one. Of 250,000 to 350,000 clones in the sample, around 90% were seen once. The V gene lost 10 bases and the J gene lost 0 bases, with 16 bases spanning the gap. The germline gives CDR1 ENHRY, CDR2 SYGVKD. The CDR3 has 15 amino acids. The sequence was collected from a woman in her thirties who had recovered from COVID-19. The rearrangement links TRBV10-3 to TRBJ1-5; TRBD1 is a possible D gene (6 bases). Source material: PBMCs or T cells enriched from blood (not recorded which). The CDR3 reads CATSVTGHSNQPQHF. The CDR3 coding sequence is TGTGCCACTTCCGTGACAGGACATAGCAATCAGCCCCAGCATTTT.